The entry below describes one T cell receptor beta chain. TCRdb's table, derived via immunoSEQ multiplex PCR, lists solely in-frame clones and lacks some. The data contain fewer than 150,000 clones, 70% to 90% of them singletons. This record belongs to a study of cytomegalovirus exposure and HLA in healthy donors. On the study more broadly: It was reported in a later analysis that the approximately 110 validation repertoires used the same platform as the approximately 690 first-cohort repertoires.

The CDR3 is 14 residues long. Trimming left V 6 bases short and J 9 bases short, with 20 bases between. The germline gives CDR1 MGHRA, CDR2 YSYEKL. The TCR comes from a young man in good health and CMV-seropositive. This chain links TRBV4-1 with TRBJ1-1, with D maybe TRBD1 (5 bases). The sequencing input was PBMCs. This CDR3 is CASRGGDRGRKAFF. In DNA, the CDR3 is TGCGCCAGCAGGGGCGGGGACCGGGGCCGAAAAGCTTTCTTT.